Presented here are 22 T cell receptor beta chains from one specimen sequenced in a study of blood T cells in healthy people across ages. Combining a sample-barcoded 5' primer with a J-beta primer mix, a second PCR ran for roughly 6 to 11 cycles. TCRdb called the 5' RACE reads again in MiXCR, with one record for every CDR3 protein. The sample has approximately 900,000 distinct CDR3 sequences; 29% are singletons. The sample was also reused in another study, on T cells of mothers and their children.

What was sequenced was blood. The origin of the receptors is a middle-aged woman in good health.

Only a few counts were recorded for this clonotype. The CDR3, as DNA: TGTGCCACCAGTGATTCAGCGATTAACAATGAGCAGTTCTTC. This codes for CATSDSAINNEQFF. V gene TRBV24-1 combines with J gene TRBJ2-1; D gene uncertain. There are 14 residues in the CDR3. Between the trimmed V and J ends, which lost 2 bases and 5 bases, there was a span of 9 bases. CDR1 and CDR2 (germline): KGHDR, SFDVKD.

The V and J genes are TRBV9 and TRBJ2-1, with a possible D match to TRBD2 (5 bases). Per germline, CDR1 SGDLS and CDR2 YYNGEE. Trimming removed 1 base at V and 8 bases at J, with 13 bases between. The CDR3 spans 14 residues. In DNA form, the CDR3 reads TGTGCCAGCAGCGTAACCCCGGGTAGCGATGAGCAGTTCTTC. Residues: CASSVTPGSDEQFF.

DNA for the CDR3: TGTGCCAGCAGTGATTGGACAGGGGGTAGGGATGAGCAGTTCTTC. It translates to CASSDWTGGRDEQFF. The V call is TRBV25-1, the J call TRBJ2-1, with 10 bases that match TRBD1. CDR1 and CDR2 from the germline V gene are MGHDK and SYGVNS. The CDR3 loop spans 15 amino acids. V dropped 3 bases and J dropped 8; count of bases not matched to a gene: 7.

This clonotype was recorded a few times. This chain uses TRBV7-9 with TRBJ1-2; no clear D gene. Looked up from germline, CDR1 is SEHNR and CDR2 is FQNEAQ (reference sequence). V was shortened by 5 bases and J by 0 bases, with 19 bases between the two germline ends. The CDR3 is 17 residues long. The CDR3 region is CASSARTDDLTNYGYTF. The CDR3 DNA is TGTGCCAGCAGCGCCCGGACGGATGACCTAACTAACTATGGCTACACCTTC.

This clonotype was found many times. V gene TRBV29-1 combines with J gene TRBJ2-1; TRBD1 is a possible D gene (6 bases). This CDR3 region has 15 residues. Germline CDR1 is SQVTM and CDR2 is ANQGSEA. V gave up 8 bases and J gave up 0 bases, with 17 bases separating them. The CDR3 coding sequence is TGCAGCTCGCTGGTGGGGGCTAGCTCCTACAATGAGCAGTTCTTC. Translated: CSSLVGASSYNEQFF.

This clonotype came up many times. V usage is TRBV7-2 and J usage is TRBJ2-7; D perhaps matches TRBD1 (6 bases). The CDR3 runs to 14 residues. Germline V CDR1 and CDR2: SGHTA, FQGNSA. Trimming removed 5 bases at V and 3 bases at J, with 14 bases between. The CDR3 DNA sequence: TGTGCCAGCAGCCCAATCCAGGGGATCTACGAGCAGTACTTC. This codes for CASSPIQGIYEQYF.

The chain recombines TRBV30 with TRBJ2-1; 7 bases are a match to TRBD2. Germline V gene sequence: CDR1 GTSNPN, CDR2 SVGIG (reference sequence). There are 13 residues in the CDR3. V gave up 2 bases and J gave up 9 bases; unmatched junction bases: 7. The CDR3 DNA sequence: TGTGCCTGGAGTATGGGGACGGGGGGTGAGCAGTTCTTC. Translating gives CAWSMGTGGEQFF.

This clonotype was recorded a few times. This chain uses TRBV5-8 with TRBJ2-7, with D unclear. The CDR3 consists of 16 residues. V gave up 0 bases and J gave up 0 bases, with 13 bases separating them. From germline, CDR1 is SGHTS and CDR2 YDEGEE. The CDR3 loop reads CASSLGFWQSSYEQYF. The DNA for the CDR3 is TGTGCCAGCAGCTTGGGGTTCTGGCAGTCCTCCTACGAGCAGTACTTC.

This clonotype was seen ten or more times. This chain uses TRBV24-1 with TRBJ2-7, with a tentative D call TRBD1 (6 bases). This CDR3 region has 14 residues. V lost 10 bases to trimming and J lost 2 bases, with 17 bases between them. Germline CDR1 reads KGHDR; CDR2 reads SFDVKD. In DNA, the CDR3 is TGTGCCACTCAGGGGTCCCCCGGGACCTACGAGCAGTACTTC. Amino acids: CATQGSPGTYEQYF.

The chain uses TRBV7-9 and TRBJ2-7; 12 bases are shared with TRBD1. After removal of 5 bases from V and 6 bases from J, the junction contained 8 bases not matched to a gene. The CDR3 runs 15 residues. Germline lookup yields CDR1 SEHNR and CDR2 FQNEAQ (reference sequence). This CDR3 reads CASSVSGTGGLEQYF. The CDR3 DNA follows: TGTGCCAGCAGCGTGAGCGGGACAGGGGGCCTCGAGCAGTACTTC.

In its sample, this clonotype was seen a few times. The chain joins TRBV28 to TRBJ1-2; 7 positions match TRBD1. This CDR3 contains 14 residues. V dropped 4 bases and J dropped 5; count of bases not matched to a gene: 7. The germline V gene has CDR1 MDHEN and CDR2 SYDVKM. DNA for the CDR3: TGTGCCAGCAGTTATGGATTGACAGGGTATGGCTACACCTTC. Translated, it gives CASSYGLTGYGYTF.

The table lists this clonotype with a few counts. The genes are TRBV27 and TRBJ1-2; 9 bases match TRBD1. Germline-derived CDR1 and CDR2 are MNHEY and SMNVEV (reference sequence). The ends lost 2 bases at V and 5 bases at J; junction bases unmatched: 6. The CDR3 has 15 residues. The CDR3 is CASSLGPTGGYGYTF. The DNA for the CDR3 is TGTGCCAGCAGTTTAGGCCCGACAGGGGGGTATGGCTACACCTTC.

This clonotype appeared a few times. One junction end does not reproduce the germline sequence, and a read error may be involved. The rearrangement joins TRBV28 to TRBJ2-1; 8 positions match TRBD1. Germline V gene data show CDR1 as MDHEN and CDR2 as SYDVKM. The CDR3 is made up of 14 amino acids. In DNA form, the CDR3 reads TGTGTCAGCAGTCGGACAGGGATATACAGTGAGCAGTTCTTC. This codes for CVSSRTGIYSEQFF.

The CDR3 DNA reads as TGTGCCAGCAGCTTAGGGGACTGGAACCCCTACGAGCAGTACTTC. This codes for CASSLGDWNPYEQYF. The rearrangement joins TRBV7-9 to TRBJ2-7, with a possible D match to TRBD2 (6 bases). Trimming cost V 1 base and J 2 bases, with 12 bases left between them. Germline CDR1 and CDR2: SEHNR and FQNEAQ (reference sequence). This CDR3 comprises 15 residues.

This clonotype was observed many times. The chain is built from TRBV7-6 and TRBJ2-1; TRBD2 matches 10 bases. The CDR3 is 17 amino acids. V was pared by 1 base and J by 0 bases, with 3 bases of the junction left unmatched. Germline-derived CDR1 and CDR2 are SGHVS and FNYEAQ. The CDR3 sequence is CASSLGPSGGSYNEQFF. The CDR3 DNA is TGTGCCAGCAGCTTAGGACCTAGCGGGGGCTCCTACAATGAGCAGTTCTTC.

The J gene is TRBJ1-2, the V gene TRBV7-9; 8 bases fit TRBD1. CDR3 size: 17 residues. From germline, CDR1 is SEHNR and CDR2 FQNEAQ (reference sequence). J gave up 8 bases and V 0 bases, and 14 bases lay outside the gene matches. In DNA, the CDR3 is TGTGCCAGCAGCTTAGCCCAGGGGGCCGTCACCTATGCGGGCTACACCTTC. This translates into CASSLAQGAVTYAGYTF.

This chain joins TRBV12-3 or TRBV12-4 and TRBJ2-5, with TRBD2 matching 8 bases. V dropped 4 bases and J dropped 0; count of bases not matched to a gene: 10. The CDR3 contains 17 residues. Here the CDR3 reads CASSSPRERGYQETQYF. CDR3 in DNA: TGTGCCAGCAGTTCCCCTAGGGAGCGGGGGTACCAAGAGACCCAGTACTTC.

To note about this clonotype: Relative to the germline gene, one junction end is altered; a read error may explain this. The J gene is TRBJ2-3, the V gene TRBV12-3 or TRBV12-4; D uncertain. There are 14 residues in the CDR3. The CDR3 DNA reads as TGTGCCAGCAGTTTTTTCGTGAGCACAGATGCGCAGTATTTT. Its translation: CASSFFVSTDAQYF.

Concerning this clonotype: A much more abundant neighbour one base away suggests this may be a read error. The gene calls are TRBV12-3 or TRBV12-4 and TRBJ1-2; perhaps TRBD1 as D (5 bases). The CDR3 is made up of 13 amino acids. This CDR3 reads CASSPQEIYGYIF. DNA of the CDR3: TGTGCCAGCAGCCCACAGGAGATCTATGGCTACATCTTC.

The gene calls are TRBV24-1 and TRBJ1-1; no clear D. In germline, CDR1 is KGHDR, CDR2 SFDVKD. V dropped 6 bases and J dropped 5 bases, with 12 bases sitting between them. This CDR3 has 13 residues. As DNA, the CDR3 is TGTGCCACCAGTCATGGGGTGGGGACTGAAGCTTTCTTT. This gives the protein CATSHGVGTEAFF.

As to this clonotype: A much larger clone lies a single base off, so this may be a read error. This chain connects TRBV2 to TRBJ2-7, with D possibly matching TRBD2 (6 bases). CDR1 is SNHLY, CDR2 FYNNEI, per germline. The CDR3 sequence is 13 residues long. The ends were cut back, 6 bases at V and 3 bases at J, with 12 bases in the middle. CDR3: CASRDGSFYEQYF. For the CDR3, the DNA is TGTGCCAGCAGGGACGGGAGCTTCTACGAGCAGTACTTC.

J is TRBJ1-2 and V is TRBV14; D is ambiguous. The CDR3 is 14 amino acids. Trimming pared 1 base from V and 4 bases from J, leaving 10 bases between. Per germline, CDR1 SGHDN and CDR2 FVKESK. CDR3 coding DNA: TGTGCCAGCAGCCAAGGTATCAGCAGCTATGGCTACACCTTC. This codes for CASSQGISSYGYTF.